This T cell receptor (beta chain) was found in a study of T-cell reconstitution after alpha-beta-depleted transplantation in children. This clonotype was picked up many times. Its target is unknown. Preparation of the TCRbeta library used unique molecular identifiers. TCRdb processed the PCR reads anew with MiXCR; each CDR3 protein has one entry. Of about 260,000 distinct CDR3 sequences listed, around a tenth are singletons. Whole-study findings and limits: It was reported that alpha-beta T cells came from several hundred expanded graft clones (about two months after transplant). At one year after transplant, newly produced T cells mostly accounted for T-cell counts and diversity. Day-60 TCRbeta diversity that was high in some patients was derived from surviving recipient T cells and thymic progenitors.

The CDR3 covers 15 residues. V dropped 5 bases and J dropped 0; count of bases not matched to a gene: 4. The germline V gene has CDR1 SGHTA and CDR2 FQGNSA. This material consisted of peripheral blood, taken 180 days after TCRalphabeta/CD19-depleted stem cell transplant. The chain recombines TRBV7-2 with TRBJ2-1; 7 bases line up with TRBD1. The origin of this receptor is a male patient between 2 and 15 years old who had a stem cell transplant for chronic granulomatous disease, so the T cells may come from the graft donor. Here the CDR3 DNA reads TGTGCCAGCAGCCAGGGGGTTTACTCCTACAATGAGCAGTTCTTC. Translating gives CASSQGVYSYNEQFF.